Below are 16 T cell receptor beta chains sequenced from a single sample in a study of cytomegalovirus exposure and HLA in healthy donors. The PCR had 60 Vbeta and 13 Jbeta primers. TCRdb's table, derived via immunoSEQ multiplex PCR, lists solely in-frame clones and lacks some. The table has approximately 160,000 clones, 65% to 80% seen once; the top ten hold approximately 1.6%. The source material was PBMCs. Every receptor here comes from a woman in her 30s in good health and CMV-seronegative.

V gene TRBV4-1 combines with J gene TRBJ2-6; TRBD2 is a possible D gene (5 bases). The V gene's germline CDR1 is MGHRA and CDR2 YSYEKL. V was cut by 3 bases and J by 0 bases, with 15 bases left in between. This CDR3 has 18 residues. CDR3: CASSQVGPDYSGANVLTF. The CDR3 DNA reads TGCGCCAGCAGCCAGGTCGGACCAGACTACTCTGGGGCCAACGTCCTGACTTTC.

The chain links TRBV9 to TRBJ1-1, with TRBD1 identical over 8 bases. This CDR3 contains 14 residues. Germline values: CDR1 SGDLS, CDR2 YYNGEE. J gave up 6 bases and V 0 bases, and 4 bases lay outside the gene matches. CDR3 protein: CASSVVQGASEAFF. The CDR3 nucleotides are TGTGCCAGCAGCGTAGTCCAGGGGGCGTCTGAAGCTTTCTTT.

The chain recombines TRBV18 with TRBJ2-5; a weak D match, TRBD2 (5 bases). Trimming took off 3 bases at V and 1 base at J, with 15 bases between the two ends. The V gene's germline CDR1 is KGHSH and CDR2 LQKENI. The CDR3 loop spans 16 amino acids. The DNA of the CDR3 is TGTGCCAGCTCACCCCGGCAGCCAGCGGCCCAAGAGACCCAGTACTTC. It is translated as CASSPRQPAAQETQYF.

The chain employs TRBV5-1 and TRBJ1-3; D is perhaps TRBD1 (6 bases). Trimming removed 0 bases at V and 0 bases at J, with 16 bases between. From germline, CDR1 is SGHRS and CDR2 YFSETQ. The CDR3 has 18 amino acids. Written as DNA, the CDR3 is TGCGCCAGCAGCTTGGCGGAAATCAGGGGTAACTCTGGAAACACCATATATTTT. It codes for CASSLAEIRGNSGNTIYF.

The chain uses TRBV7-2 and TRBJ2-7; 11 bases match TRBD1. After removal of 3 bases from V and 4 bases from J, the junction contained 5 bases not matched to a gene. Germline V lookup: CDR1 SGHTA, CDR2 FQGNSA. The CDR3 has 15 residues. CDR3 residues: CASSFGGQGVYEQYF. The CDR3, as DNA: TGTGCCAGCAGCTTCGGGGGACAGGGGGTTTACGAGCAGTACTTC.

The chain is built from TRBV27 and TRBJ1-4; 8 bases are a match to TRBD1. Germline V gene sequence: CDR1 MNHEY, CDR2 SMNVEV (reference sequence). The CDR3 covers 15 residues. Unmatched junction bases numbered 10, after V lost 6 bases and J lost 7 bases. As DNA, the CDR3 is TGTGCCAGCAGCCGAGACAGGGGCGGGAGTGAAAAACTGTTTTTT. This codes for CASSRDRGGSEKLFF.

The rearrangement joins TRBV5-4 to TRBJ2-7, with D possibly TRBD1 on 6 matching bases. Trimming took 1 base from V and 0 from J, leaving 17 bases between them. The germline V gene encodes CDR1 SGHNT and CDR2 YYREEE (reference sequence). There are 17 residues in the CDR3. The CDR3 loop reads CASSLRPGTIFSYEQYF. The CDR3, as DNA: TGTGCCAGCAGCTTGAGGCCCGGGACAATTTTCTCCTACGAGCAGTACTTC.

This chain links TRBV19 with TRBJ1-2; D might be TRBD1 (5 bases). The CDR3 spans 14 residues. Trimming stripped 0 bases from V and 4 bases from J, with 9 bases between. Germline CDR1 LNHDA, CDR2 SQIVND (reference sequence). The CDR3 sequence: CASSIDRAFYGYTF. In DNA, the CDR3 is TGTGCCAGTAGTATAGACAGGGCCTTCTATGGCTACACCTTC. The variable domain in full, with the rest retrieved from reference TRBV19 and TRBJ1-2, is DGGITQSPKYLFRKEGQNVTLSCEQNLNHDAMYWYRQDPGQGLRLIYYSQIVNDFQKGDIAEGYSVSREKKESFPLTVTSAQKNPTAFYLCASSIDRAFYGYTFGSGTRLTVV.

This clone occurred once. The chain employs TRBV13 and TRBJ2-5; the match to TRBD1 covers 9 bases. This CDR3 is built from 15 residues. V shed 1 base, J shed 1 base, and the junction held 1 base outside the gene matches. Germline V CDR1 and CDR2: PRHDT, FYEKMQ (reference sequence). This CDR3 is CASSLVGQGQETQYF. CDR3 in DNA: TGTGCCAGCAGCTTAGTGGGACAGGGCCAAGAGACCCAGTACTTC. The full variable domain, with the rest looked up from reference TRBV13 and TRBJ2-5, is AAGVIQSPRHLIKEKRETATLKCYPIPRHDTVYWYQQGPGQDPQFLISFYEKMQSDKGSIPDRFSAQQFSDYHSELNMSSLELGDSALYFCASSLVGQGQETQYFGPGTRLLVL.

This clone was picked up one time. The chain joins TRBV9 to TRBJ2-5; possibly TRBD2 for D (5 bases). The CDR3 has 13 residues. Germline V gene sequence: CDR1 SGDLS, CDR2 YYNGEE. V gave up 3 bases and J gave up 5 bases, with 11 bases separating them. CDR3 amino acids: CASSEASLETQYF. DNA for the CDR3: TGTGCCAGCAGCGAGGCTAGCTTGGAGACCCAGTACTTC.

This sequence joins TRBV14 and TRBJ1-2, with 12 bases identical to TRBD1. Germline values: CDR1 SGHDN, CDR2 FVKESK. The CDR3 consists of 15 residues. V gave up 6 bases and J gave up 2 bases; unmatched junction bases: 4. The CDR3 bases are TGTGCCAGCAGAGCCGGGACAGGGGGCAACTATGGCTACACCTTC. It translates to CASRAGTGGNYGYTF.

The V and J genes are TRBV11-2 and TRBJ1-2, with D unresolved. From germline, CDR1 is SGHAT and CDR2 FQNNGV. V lost 2 bases, J lost 4 bases, and 14 bases lay in between. The CDR3 spans 15 residues. CDR3 sequence: CASSLIGEGVYGYTF. The CDR3 coding sequence is TGTGCCAGCAGCTTAATCGGCGAGGGCGTCTATGGCTACACCTTC.

The V and J genes are TRBV5-4 and TRBJ2-5; 7 bases map to TRBD2. Germline values: CDR1 SGHNT, CDR2 YYREEE (reference sequence). The length of the CDR3 is 15 residues. Trimming at V came to 4 bases and at J to 4 bases, leaving 10 bases not matched to a gene. CDR3 bases: TGTGCCAGCAGCCCGGAGGAGGGGAGGGGAGAGACCCAGTACTTC. Its protein is CASSPEEGRGETQYF.

V gene TRBV4-1 combines with J gene TRBJ2-1; TRBD1 aligns across 10 bases. There are 16 residues in the CDR3. J gave up 12 bases and V 4 bases, and 15 bases lay outside the gene matches. CDR1 is MGHRA, CDR2 YSYEKL, per germline. The CDR3 sequence is CASSPSPGQGYPRQFF. The CDR3 bases are TGCGCCAGCAGCCCCTCCCCGGGACAGGGGTATCCTAGGCAGTTCTTC.

The chain recombines TRBV27 with TRBJ2-2, with TRBD1 matching 11 bases. The V gene's germline CDR1 is MNHEY and CDR2 SMNVEV (reference sequence). The trim removed 6 bases at V and 3 bases at J, leaving 12 bases unmatched. The CDR3 runs to 18 residues. CDR3 coding DNA: TGTGCCAGCAGGGAATCCGGGACAGGGGGAATTTACACCGGGGAGCTGTTTTTT. Protein product: CASRESGTGGIYTGELFF.

This chain uses TRBV6-5 with TRBJ1-4; D ambiguous. This CDR3 has 14 amino acids. The germline gives CDR1 MNHEY, CDR2 SVGAGI. The V end lost 2 bases, the J end lost 3 bases, and 7 bases lay between the germline ends. The CDR3 here is CASSYGRSNEKLFF. CDR3 sequence (DNA): TGTGCCAGCAGTTACGGTCGGTCTAATGAAAAACTGTTTTTT.